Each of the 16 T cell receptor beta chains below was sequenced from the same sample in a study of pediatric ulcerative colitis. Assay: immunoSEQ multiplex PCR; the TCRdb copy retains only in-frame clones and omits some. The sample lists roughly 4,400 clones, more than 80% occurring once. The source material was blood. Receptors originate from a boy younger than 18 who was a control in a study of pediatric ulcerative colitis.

The chain's CDR3 is CASSLAASAGFNEQFF. The CDR3 DNA reads TGTGCCAGCAGCTTAGCAGCTAGCGCCGGGTTCAATGAGCAGTTCTTC. The rearrangement uses TRBV7-2 and TRBJ2-1, with D tentatively TRBD2 (6 bases). This CDR3 region has 16 residues. Per the germline V gene, CDR1 is SGHTA and CDR2 is FQGNSA. Trimming pared 0 bases from V and 6 bases from J, leaving 15 bases between.

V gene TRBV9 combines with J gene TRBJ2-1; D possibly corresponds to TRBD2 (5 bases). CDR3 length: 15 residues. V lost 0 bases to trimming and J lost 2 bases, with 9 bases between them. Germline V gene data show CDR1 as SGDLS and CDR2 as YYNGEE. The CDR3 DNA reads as TGTGCCAGCAGCGTAGAGGGAGCCGCCTACAATGAGCAGTTCTTC. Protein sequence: CASSVEGAAYNEQFF. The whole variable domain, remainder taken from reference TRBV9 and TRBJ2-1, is DSGVTQTPKHLITATGQRVTLRCSPRSGDLSVYWYQQSLDQGLQFLIQYYNGEERAKGNILERFSAQQFPDLHSELNLSSLELGDSALYFCASSVEGAAYNEQFFGPGTRLTVL.

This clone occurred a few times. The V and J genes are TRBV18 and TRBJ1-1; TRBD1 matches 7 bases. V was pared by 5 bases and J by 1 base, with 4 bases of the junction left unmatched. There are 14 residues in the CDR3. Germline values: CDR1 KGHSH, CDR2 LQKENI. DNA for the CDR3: TGTGCCAGCTCATCAGGACAGGAGAACACTGAAGCTTTCTTT. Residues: CASSSGQENTEAFF. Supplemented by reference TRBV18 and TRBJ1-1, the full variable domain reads NAGVMQNPRHLVRRRGQEARLRCSPMKGHSHVYWYRQLPEEGLKFMVYLQKENIIDESGMPKERFSAEFPKEGPSILRIQQVVRGDSAAYFCASSSGQENTEAFFGQGTRLTVV.

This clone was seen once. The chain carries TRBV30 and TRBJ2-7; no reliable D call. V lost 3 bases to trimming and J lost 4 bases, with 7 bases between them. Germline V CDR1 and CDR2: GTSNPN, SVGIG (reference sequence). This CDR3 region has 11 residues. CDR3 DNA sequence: TGTGCCTGGAGCCGGAATTACGAGCAGTACTTC. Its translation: CAWSRNYEQYF.

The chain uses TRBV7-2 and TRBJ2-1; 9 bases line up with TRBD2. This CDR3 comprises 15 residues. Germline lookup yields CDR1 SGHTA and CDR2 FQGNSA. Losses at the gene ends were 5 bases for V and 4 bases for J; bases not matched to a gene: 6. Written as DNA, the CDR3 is TGTGCCAGCAGCCAAGGACTAGCGAGTTACAATGAGCAGTTCTTC. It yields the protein CASSQGLASYNEQFF.

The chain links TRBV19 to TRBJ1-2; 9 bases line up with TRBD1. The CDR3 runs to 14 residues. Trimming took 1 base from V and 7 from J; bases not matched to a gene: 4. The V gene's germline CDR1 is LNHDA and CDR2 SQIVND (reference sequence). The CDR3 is CASSIGTGVGGYTF. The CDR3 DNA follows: TGTGCCAGTAGTATAGGGACAGGGGTCGGTGGCTACACCTTC.

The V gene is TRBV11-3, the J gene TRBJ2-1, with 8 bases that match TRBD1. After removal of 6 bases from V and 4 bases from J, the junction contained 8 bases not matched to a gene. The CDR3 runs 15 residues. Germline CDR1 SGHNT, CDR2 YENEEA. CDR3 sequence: CASSPLRGPYNEQFF. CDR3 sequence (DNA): TGTGCCAGCAGTCCCCTCAGGGGGCCATACAATGAGCAGTTCTTC. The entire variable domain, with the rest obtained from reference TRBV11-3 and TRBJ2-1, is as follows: EAGVVQSPRYKIIEKKQPVAFWCNPISGHNTLYWYLQNLGQGPELLIRYENEEAVDDSQLPKDRFSAERLKGVDSTLKIQPAELGDSAVYLCASSPLRGPYNEQFFGPGTRLTVL.

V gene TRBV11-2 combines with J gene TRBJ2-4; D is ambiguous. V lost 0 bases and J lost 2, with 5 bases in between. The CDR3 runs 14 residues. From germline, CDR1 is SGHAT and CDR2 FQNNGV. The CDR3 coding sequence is TGTGCCAGCAGCTTAGAGTGGTCCAAAAACATTCAGTACTTC. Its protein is CASSLEWSKNIQYF.

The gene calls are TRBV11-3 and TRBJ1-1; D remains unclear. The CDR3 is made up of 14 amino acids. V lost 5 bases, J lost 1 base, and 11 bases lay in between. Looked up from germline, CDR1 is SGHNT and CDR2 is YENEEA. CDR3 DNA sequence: TGTGCCAGCAGCCCCGGTGGCAGGAACACTGAAGCTTTCTTT. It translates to CASSPGGRNTEAFF.

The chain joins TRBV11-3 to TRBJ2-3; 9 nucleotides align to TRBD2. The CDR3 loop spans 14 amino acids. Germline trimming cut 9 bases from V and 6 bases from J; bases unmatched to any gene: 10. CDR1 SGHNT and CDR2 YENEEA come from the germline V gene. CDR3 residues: CASEPGLAVDTQYF. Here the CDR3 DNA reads TGTGCCAGTGAGCCGGGACTAGCAGTTGATACGCAGTATTTT. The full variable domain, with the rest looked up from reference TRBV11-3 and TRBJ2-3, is EAGVVQSPRYKIIEKKQPVAFWCNPISGHNTLYWYLQNLGQGPELLIRYENEEAVDDSQLPKDRFSAERLKGVDSTLKIQPAELGDSAVYLCASEPGLAVDTQYFGPGTRLTVL.

The CDR3 here is CASRLQGLNQPQHF. As DNA, the CDR3 is TGTGCCAGCAGACTACAGGGACTCAATCAGCCCCAGCATTTT. The chain links TRBV27 to TRBJ1-5; maybe TRBD1 (6 bases). This CDR3 is 14 amino acids long. V was shortened by 6 bases and J by 3 bases, with 12 bases between the two germline ends. CDR1 is MNHEY and CDR2 is SMNVEV in the germline V gene (reference sequence).

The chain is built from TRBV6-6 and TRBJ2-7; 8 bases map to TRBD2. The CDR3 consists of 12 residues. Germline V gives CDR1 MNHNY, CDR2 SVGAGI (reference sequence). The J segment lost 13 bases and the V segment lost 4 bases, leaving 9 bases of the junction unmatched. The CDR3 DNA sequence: TGTGCCAGCAGTTTTATAGGCGGGAGGCCCTACGTC. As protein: CASSFIGGRPYV.

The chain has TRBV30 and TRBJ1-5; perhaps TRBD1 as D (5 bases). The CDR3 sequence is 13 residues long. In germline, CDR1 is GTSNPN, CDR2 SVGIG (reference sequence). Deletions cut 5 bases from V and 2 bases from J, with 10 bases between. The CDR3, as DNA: TGTGCCTGGGGGGGAGGGGGCAATCAGCCCCAGCATTTT. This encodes CAWGGGGNQPQHF.

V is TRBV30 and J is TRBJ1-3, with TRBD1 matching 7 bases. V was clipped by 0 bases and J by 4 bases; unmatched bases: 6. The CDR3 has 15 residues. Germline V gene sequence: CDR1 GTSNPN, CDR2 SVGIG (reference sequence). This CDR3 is CAWSVKGASGNTIYF. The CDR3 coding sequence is TGTGCCTGGAGTGTAAAGGGGGCAAGCGGAAACACCATATATTTT. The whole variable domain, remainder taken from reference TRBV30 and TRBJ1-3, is SQTIHQWPATLVQPVGSPLSLECTVEGTSNPNLYWYRQAAGRGLQLLFYSVGIGQISSEVPQNLSASRPQDRQFILSSKKLLLSDSGFYLCAWSVKGASGNTIYFGEGSWLTVV.

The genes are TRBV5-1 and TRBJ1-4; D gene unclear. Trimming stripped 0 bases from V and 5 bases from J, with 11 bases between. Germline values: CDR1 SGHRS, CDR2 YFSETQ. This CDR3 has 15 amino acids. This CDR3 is CASSLADTPNEKLFF. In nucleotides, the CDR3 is TGCGCCAGCAGCTTGGCTGACACCCCCAATGAAAAACTGTTTTTT.

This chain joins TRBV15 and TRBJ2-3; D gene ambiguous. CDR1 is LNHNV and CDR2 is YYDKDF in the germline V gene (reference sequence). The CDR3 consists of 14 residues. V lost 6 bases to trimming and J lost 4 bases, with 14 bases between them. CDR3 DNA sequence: TGTGCCACCAGACCGGGCGCCCCCGCAGATACGCAGTATTTT. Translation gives CATRPGAPADTQYF.